This T cell receptor beta chain was sequenced in a study of radiation and T cells in renal cell carcinoma (dated by TCRdb to 2018 to 2021). Context from the whole study: The samples were obtained from a clinical trial, where primary renal cell carcinomas were treated with 15 Gy stereotactic body radiation therapy and then removed by nephrectomy 4 weeks afterward. A total of around 50 samples underwent TCR beta sequencing, made up of some 26 tumors and about 27 peripheral blood samples. A total of 4 million to 5 million unique CDR3 nucleotide sequences, encoding fewer than 3,000,000 unique CDR3 amino acid sequences, were found across all 50 or so samples.

The time point label, read with the paper, signifies: blood 2 weeks post-SBRT. Interpreted using the paper, the treatment or condition label stands for: 15 Gy SBRT to primary tumor, nephrectomy 4 weeks later. To follow tumor-enriched clonotypes, peripheral blood was collected serially from radiation-treated patients at baseline and again at 2 weeks and 4 weeks after SBRT. Every patient's renal cell carcinoma showed clear cell pathology. Genomic DNA for TCR sequencing was prepared using the QIAamp DNA Blood Mini Kit (Qiagen). The analyses included only samples that passed all quality control checks. The study at large found these results: Because no pretreatment tumor biopsies were available, whether clonotypes were present in the tumor at baseline could not be determined. Changes in the blood repertoire were not tracked past 4 weeks after treatment. In blood, the top tumor clonotypes increased from baseline to 2 weeks after radiation and then shrank by 4 weeks, which suggests a temporary expansion of tumor-resident clones. The single-armed trial design could not address effects of radiation dose or scheduling on the TCR repertoire.

Relative to germline, V is 0 bases shorter and J is 1 base shorter, with 3 bases between their ends. Based on the germline V gene, the CDR1 and CDR2 sequences are SNHLY and FYNNEI. The CDR3 sequence holds 14 residues, the cysteine and phenylalanine included. The DNA shown is the 42-base CDR3, in frame from base 1. TCR beta libraries were generated from genomic DNA with the immunoSEQ kit, following the manufacturer's recommendations. To prepare the libraries, a first multiplex PCR with proprietary primers was run, followed by a second PCR that added unique barcodes, and a bead cleanup was done after each round. Each sample batch included a kit-provided positive control reaction and a negative control reaction. The final libraries were assessed on an Agilent 4200 TapeStation D1000 ScreenTape, pooled by volume, and quantified by qPCR. Sequencing was performed on an Illumina NextSeq500 with a MidOutput 150-cycle cartridge, and 156 Read1 and 15 Index1 cycles were run with kit custom primers. The pooled library was loaded at 0.8 to 1 pM, with a roughly 20% PhiX control spiked in. On the authors' methods: Vendor-processed data were analyzed in R, with a clonotype defined as all T cells sharing the same CDR3 nucleotide sequence. In the clone abundance analyses, frequencies in each sample were normalized to that sample's 10,000 most abundant clones. Before analysis, public T cell clones were removed, and these numbered fewer than six per sample on average. Tumor-enriched and baseline blood-enriched clonotypes were defined by at least a 32-fold difference in abundance between compartments. Clonotypes expanded or contracted between blood time points were identified with a beta-binomial differential abundance model. Tumor-blood repertoire similarity was measured with the Baroni-Urbani and Buser coefficient, and groups were compared using two-tailed Wilcoxon tests in R. TCRdb carries this immuneACCESS record with in-frame sequences only. Its versions omit some clonotypes, under half of them owing to an unresolved V gene in the studies checked, with the rest unexplained. That table furnishes V, J and clone size, whereas the DNA furnished D and trimming. In this sample the table shows 100,000 to 150,000 clones, around 85% of which occur a single time. 5.8% of the sample comes from the top ten.

As for this clone: Its antigen is not yet known. No much larger clonotype is one base removed from it; base qualities were not supplied.

This receptor was taken from a man aged 50 to 59 with renal cell carcinoma. The chain couples TRBV2 to TRBJ2-2; the D gene cannot be named for sure. Sequences were derived from blood, sampled from a patient whose treatment included radiotherapy and nephrectomy. The DNA sequence is given as TGTGCCAGCAGTGAAGCCCAGAACACCGGGGAGCTGTTTTTT. It translates as CASSEAQNTGELFF.